This TCR beta chain was recorded in a study of blood T cells in healthy people across ages. General study points: Those diversity estimates obtained from one million T cells were thought to be underestimates.

Then a second PCR, running roughly 6 to 12 cycles, was carried out with a sample-barcoded 5' primer and a J-beta primer mix. The template-switch adaptor, which had 12 random nucleotides, put a tag on each cDNA molecule. MiXCR was run by TCRdb on the 5' RACE reads, yielding one entry per CDR3 protein. In the table there are roughly 500,000 distinct CDR3 sequences, 25% to 30% of which are singletons. For this clonotype: What it binds is not known.

Every sample gave at least 6 micrograms of total RNA when it was extracted. The receptor was isolated from a woman between 65 and 79 years old in good health. Sequencing was performed on blood.

In DNA form, the CDR3 reads TGTGCCATCCGACAAATCGGAGCAGGCGAGCAGTACTTC. This codes for CAIRQIGAGEQYF. This chain connects TRBV6-2 or TRBV6-3 to TRBJ2-5; D is undetermined. The J call may be faulty, since TRBJ2-7 better matches the DNA end. The CDR3 runs to 13 residues. Germline assignment: CDR1 MNHEY and CDR2 SVGEGT.